The clone carrying this TCR beta chain has just one count. Its antigen is not identified. The template was RNA from unsorted bulk tissue. Donors were chemotherapy-naive, newly diagnosed lung cancer surgical patients in China, August–late 2014. Trimming left V 3 bases short and J 8 bases short, with 23 bases between. Per germline, CDR1 MDHEN and CDR2 SYDVKM. CDR3 length: 18 residues. The data originate from a study of tumor and adjacent non-tumor tissue in lung cancer. Study results and limitations: In normal lung, the top 100 clones were significantly more dominant than in tumor.

The library came from three nested PCR rounds adapted from ARM-PCR protocols. TCRdb re-called the multiplex PCR reads through MiXCR, storing one row per CDR3 protein. The table includes over 130,000 distinct CDR3 sequences, 60% to 70% detected once. The sequencing input was lung tumor tissue. This sequence originates from a man aged 55 to 69 with small cell lung cancer. The V call is TRBV28, the J call TRBJ2-6, with D perhaps TRBD1 (5 bases). The CDR3 loop reads CASSFRTVRGSGTNVLTF. Written as DNA, the CDR3 is TGTGCCAGCAGTTTTAGGACGGTTAGGGGCTCTGGAACCAACGTCCTGACTTTC.